A selection of T cell receptor beta chains follows, all from one sample in a study of shared clonotypes between healthy human individuals. Sequencing was performed with immunoSEQ multiplex PCR; in TCRdb, only in-frame clones are kept and a portion is missing. The sample has approximately 940,000 clones; around 80% are singletons. Material: memory CD4+ T cells sorted from blood. The source of these receptors is a man aged 18 to 29 in good health. CDR3s include the opening cysteine and the closing phenylalanine or tryptophan. D genes are given only for firm matches. Size is omitted from some rows. Given values are once, few, many or a class for expanded clones.

v_call	j_call	clone_size	d_call	cdr3_aa	cdr3_nt
TRBV20-1	TRBJ1-5	many	NA	CSATGQPQHF	TGCAGTGCTACCGGACAGCCCCAGCATTTT
TRBV7-9	TRBJ2-3	NA	NA	CASSLGVGESDTQYF	TGTGCCAGCAGCTTAGGGGTAGGGGAGTCAGATACGCAGTATTTT
TRBV25-1	TRBJ2-1	NA	NA	CASSLKDEQFF	TGTGCCAGCAGCCTTAAGGATGAGCAGTTCTTC
TRBV7-8	TRBJ2-1	NA	TRBD2	CASRSAEGNRRGGRDEQFF	TGTGCCAGCAGATCAGCTGAGGGCAATAGGCGGGGGGGTAGGGATGAGCAGTTCTTC
TRBV30	TRBJ1-2	NA	TRBD1	CAWEDRGYGYTF	TGTGCCTGGGAGGACAGGGGCTATGGCTACACCTTC
TRBV9	TRBJ2-5	NA	NA	CASSVGAYQETQYF	TGTGCCAGCAGCGTAGGGGCGTACCAAGAGACCCAGTACTTC
TRBV10-3	TRBJ2-5	NA	NA	CAISGPGQETQYF	TGTGCCATCAGTGGCCCGGGTCAAGAGACCCAGTACTTC
TRBV10-3	TRBJ1-2	NA	NA	CAISEGPGTTNYGYTF	TGTGCCATCAGTGAAGGGCCAGGAACCACCAACTATGGCTACACCTTC
TRBV20-1	TRBJ1-2	NA	NA	CSASPGNGYTF	TGCAGTGCTAGCCCAGGCAACGGCTACACCTTC
TRBV7-2	TRBJ2-4	NA	TRBD2	CASSLGDPGGNIQYF	TGTGCCAGCAGCTTGGGGGACCCGGGGGGAAACATTCAGTACTTC
TRBV7-9	TRBJ1-6	NA	NA	CASSSSSYNSPLHF	TGTGCCAGCAGCTCCTCAAGCTATAATTCACCCCTCCACTTT
TRBV5-1	TRBJ1-6	NA	NA	CASSPPQGPESPLHF	TGCGCCAGCAGCCCCCCGCAGGGGCCAGAATCACCCCTCCACTTT
TRBV5-1	TRBJ2-3	NA	NA	CASSFTRGTDTQYF	TGCGCCAGCAGCTTCACGCGGGGCACAGATACGCAGTATTTT
TRBV14	TRBJ1-2	NA	TRBD1	CASSHLGPGQQSWNYGYTF	TGTGCCAGCAGCCACCTAGGTCCGGGACAGCAAAGTTGGAACTATGGCTACACCTTC
TRBV6-1	TRBJ2-7	NA	TRBD1	CASSEQGTGAYEQYF	TGTGCCAGCAGTGAGCAAGGGACAGGGGCCTACGAGCAGTACTTC
TRBV18	TRBJ2-7	NA	TRBD2	CASSSLAGGYEQYF	TGTGCCAGCTCCTCCCTAGCGGGGGGTTACGAGCAGTACTTC
TRBV10-2	TRBJ2-7	NA	NA	CASSLESYEQYF	TGCGCCAGCTCTCTGGAGTCCTACGAGCAGTACTTC
TRBV6-1	TRBJ1-2	NA	NA	CASSDLVYGYTF	TGTGCCAGCAGTGACCTAGTCTATGGCTACACCTTC
TRBV7-2	TRBJ2-1	NA	NA	CASGASREQFF	TGTGCCAGCGGGGCGAGTCGTGAGCAGTTCTTC
TRBV30	TRBJ2-6	NA	NA	CARSSGANVLTF	TGTGCCAGATCATCTGGGGCCAACGTCCTGACTTTC